The source of this TCR beta chain is a study of cytomegalovirus exposure and HLA in healthy donors. V dropped 5 bases and J dropped 7 bases, with 17 bases sitting between them. This CDR3 is built from 14 residues. Germline values: CDR1 SSHAT, CDR2 FNYEAQ (reference sequence). On this clone: As yet, its antigen is unknown.

General observations from the study: Cytomegalovirus association was assigned to approximately 160 TCR beta chains. High specificity and sensitivity for cytomegalovirus status were reported for the classifier. Through in vitro validation, a few CMV-associated chains were shown to be specific for CMV antigens.

Libraries were prepared by immunoSEQ multiplex PCR; TCRdb keeps only in-frame clonotypes and omits some of them. The sample has around 200,000 clones; 81% are singletons. This chain uses TRBV7-7 with TRBJ1-1; D unresolved. This clonotype originated in a woman in her 30s in good health and CMV-seronegative. The material sequenced was PBMCs. The DNA for the CDR3 is TGTGCCAGCAGCCCTAATGGGCGACCGTATGAAGCTTTCTTT. It is translated as CASSPNGRPYEAFF.